The 17 T cell receptor beta chains reported below all come from one sample, sequenced in a study of cytomegalovirus exposure and HLA in healthy donors. The primer mix had 60 Vbeta and 13 Jbeta primers. The method was immunoSEQ multiplex PCR; TCRdb's version includes in-frame clones alone and lacks a portion of them. The table shows 200,000 to 250,000 clones, with about 81% occurring only once. Sequencing was carried out using PBMCs. The source of these receptors is a woman in her 40s in good health and CMV-seropositive.

This chain connects TRBV7-2 to TRBJ1-3; a weak D match, TRBD1 (6 bases). The V end lost 1 base, the J end lost 3 bases, and 13 bases lay between the germline ends. CDR1 and CDR2 (germline): SGHTA, FQGNSA. There are 16 residues in the CDR3. CDR3 protein: CASSLVAGANGNTIYF. The CDR3 DNA reads TGTGCCAGCAGCTTAGTGGCAGGGGCGAATGGAAACACCATATATTTT.

The rearrangement joins TRBV11-3 to TRBJ1-5; unclear D gene. Trimming pared 5 bases from V and 6 bases from J, leaving 11 bases between. The CDR3 is 13 residues long. Germline V gene lookup returns CDR1 SGHNT and CDR2 YENEEA. DNA for the CDR3: TGTGCCAGCAGCACGAACTGGGCTCAGCCCCAGCATTTT. Translating it yields CASSTNWAQPQHF.

The V gene is TRBV7-2, the J gene TRBJ2-1; TRBD2 might be the D (6 bases). The CDR3 length is 16 residues. With 2 bases removed from V and 5 bases from J, the gap between germline ends came to 16 bases. CDR1 is SGHTA and CDR2 is FQGNSA in the germline V gene. CDR3 in DNA: TGTGCCAGCAGCTTATTCCCCCAAGGCGGGGACAATGAGCAGTTCTTC. Protein: CASSLFPQGGDNEQFF. Full variable domain (outside the CDR3, taken from reference TRBV7-2 and TRBJ2-1): GAGVSQSPSNKVTEKGKDVELRCDPISGHTALYWYRQSLGQGLEFLIYFQGNSAPDKSGLPSDRFSAERTGGSVSTLTIQRTQQEDSAVYLCASSLFPQGGDNEQFFGPGTRLTVL.

The chain combines TRBV29-1 with TRBJ2-3; 9 bases match TRBD1. Germline V gene lookup returns CDR1 SQVTM and CDR2 ANQGSEA. The CDR3 consists of 13 residues. V lost 7 bases to trimming and J lost 3 bases; unmatched junction nucleotides: 5. CDR3 in amino acids: CSARTGVTDTQYF. The CDR3 DNA sequence: TGCAGCGCCCGGACAGGGGTAACAGATACGCAGTATTTT.

This rearrangement joins TRBV27 to TRBJ1-3; no clear D gene. From germline, CDR1 is MNHEY and CDR2 SMNVEV (reference sequence). Trimming took off 5 bases at V and 0 bases at J, with 11 bases between the two ends. The CDR3 extends over 15 amino acids. CDR3 in DNA: TGTGCCAGCAGTCTCAGCGGCCTCTCTGGAAACACCATATATTTT. Encoded protein: CASSLSGLSGNTIYF.

The chain links TRBV7-6 to TRBJ1-5; a possible D gene is TRBD1 (5 bases). The CDR3 runs to 16 residues. The germline V gene encodes CDR1 SGHVS and CDR2 FNYEAQ. The germline V and J ends were trimmed by 5 bases and 3 bases, with 17 bases remaining between them. The CDR3: CASSPLAGVTNQPQHF. CDR3 nucleotides: TGTGCCAGCAGCCCCCTGGCGGGGGTCACCAATCAGCCCCAGCATTTT.

CDR3 in amino acids: CSTRQGFSYNEQFF. The CDR3 DNA is TGCAGCACCCGACAGGGGTTCTCCTACAATGAGCAGTTCTTC. V and J are TRBV29-1 and TRBJ2-1; 8 positions agree with TRBD1. Per germline, CDR1 SQVTM and CDR2 ANQGSEA. This CDR3 contains 14 residues. With V trimmed by 8 bases and J by 0 bases, 6 bases remained unmatched.

This clone showed up just once. The V call is TRBV30, the J call TRBJ2-7; D remains unclear. Trimming removed 4 bases from V and 2 bases from J, with 9 bases in between. CDR1 is GTSNPN, CDR2 SVGIG, per germline (reference sequence). The length of the CDR3 is 12 residues. For the CDR3, the DNA is TGTGCCTGGACGCGCATAACCTACGAGCAGTACTTC. Translated, it gives CAWTRITYEQYF. Full variable domain (outside the CDR3, taken from reference TRBV30 and TRBJ2-7): SQTIHQWPATLVQPVGSPLSLECTVEGTSNPNLYWYRQAAGRGLQLLFYSVGIGQISSEVPQNLSASRPQDRQFILSSKKLLLSDSGFYLCAWTRITYEQYFGPGTRLTVT.

The chain links TRBV11-3 to TRBJ2-7, with unresolved D. Germline CDR1 and CDR2: SGHNT and YENEEA. Trimming cost V 2 bases and J 6 bases, with 5 bases left between them. The CDR3 has 11 residues. CDR3 coding DNA: TGTGCCAGCAGCTTACGGAGCGAGCAGTACTTC. Encoded protein: CASSLRSEQYF.

The V call is TRBV4-1, the J call TRBJ2-5; D might be TRBD2 (6 bases). The CDR3 extends over 15 amino acids. The ends were cut back, 1 base at V and 1 base at J, with 10 bases in the middle. Germline CDR1 is MGHRA and CDR2 is YSYEKL. Here the CDR3 DNA reads TGCGCCAGCAGCCAAGGTCTAGCGTTCCAAGAGACCCAGTACTTC. This sequence encodes CASSQGLAFQETQYF.

This sequence joins TRBV4-1 and TRBJ2-7; D might be TRBD1 (5 bases). Germline V gene data show CDR1 as MGHRA and CDR2 as YSYEKL. Trimming removed 0 bases from V and 2 bases from J, with 11 bases in between. The CDR3 loop spans 15 amino acids. The DNA for the CDR3 is TGCGCCAGCAGCCAAGAGTACAGGAGCGCCTACGAGCAGTACTTC. Protein sequence: CASSQEYRSAYEQYF.

This chain links TRBV7-8 with TRBJ2-7; tentative D call: TRBD1 (6 bases). V dropped 10 bases and J dropped 2 bases, with 12 bases sitting between them. Germline V lookup: CDR1 SGHVS, CDR2 FQNEAQ. CDR3 length: 12 residues. This CDR3 is CATGTGPYEQYF. The CDR3 DNA is TGTGCCACCGGTACAGGGCCCTACGAGCAGTACTTC.

This clone occurred a few times. The rearrangement joins TRBV9 to TRBJ2-3, with TRBD1 matching 8 bases. With V trimmed by 3 bases and J by 5 bases, 11 bases remained unmatched. The germline V gene has CDR1 SGDLS and CDR2 YYNGEE. The CDR3 sequence is 16 residues long. This CDR3 is CASSGQGFLRVDTQYF. Here the CDR3 DNA reads TGTGCCAGCAGCGGACAGGGGTTCTTAAGAGTAGATACGCAGTATTTT.

The chain joins TRBV11-2 to TRBJ2-7; D ambiguous. The germline V and J ends were trimmed by 3 bases and 3 bases, with 15 bases remaining between them. Germline V lookup: CDR1 SGHAT, CDR2 FQNNGV. The CDR3 has 15 residues. The CDR3 sequence is CASSLPGLQGYEQYF. In DNA form, the CDR3 reads TGTGCCAGCAGCTTGCCGGGTCTTCAAGGCTACGAGCAGTACTTC.

The CDR3 DNA reads as TGTGCCAGTAGTATCGGGACAGGGTACTATCAGCCCCAGCATTTT. This codes for CASSIGTGYYQPQHF. This sequence joins TRBV19 and TRBJ1-5, with 9 bases aligning to TRBD1. Germline V CDR1 and CDR2: LNHDA, SQIVND (reference sequence). The V and J ends lost 3 bases and 5 bases, in that order; junction bases with no gene match: 5. This CDR3 has 15 amino acids.

A word on this clone: A junction boundary mismatches the germline segment, possibly from a read error. The chain has TRBV7-7 and TRBJ2-5; 7 bases fit TRBD1. Germline lookup yields CDR1 SSHAT and CDR2 FNYEAQ (reference sequence). This CDR3 spans 13 amino acids. The chain's CDR3 is CASSPGQIETQYF. The CDR3 DNA is TGTGCTAGCAGCCCGGGACAGATAGAGACCCAGTACTTC.

This chain links TRBV29-1 with TRBJ2-1; 13 nucleotides agree with TRBD2. This CDR3 is 19 amino acids long. CDR1 and CDR2 from the germline V gene are SQVTM and ANQGSEA. The V and J ends lost 4 bases and 3 bases, in that order; junction bases with no gene match: 15. The DNA of the CDR3 is TGCAGCGTTGGACTAGCGGGAGGTCGCCAAACCCAAATCTACAATGAGCAGTTCTTC. Encoded protein: CSVGLAGGRQTQIYNEQFF.